The subject of this entry is one T cell receptor (beta chain). Its matching antigen is unknown. This CDR3 is 15 amino acids long. The V segment lost 3 bases and the J segment 0 bases; nucleotides outside the gene matches: 5. The germline CDR1 and CDR2 sequences are SGDLS and YYNGEE. The data derive from a study of cytotoxic CD8 clonotypes in ibrutinib-treated CLL. At the level of the study: Responses: roughly 25 partial, 2 complete; after median roughly 63 months, around 14 stayed remitted, roughly 12 progressed. On average, each sample had roughly 260,000 productive templates and almost 95,000 productive rearrangements.

Some clones are missing from TCRdb's copy, which holds only in-frame ones; the method was immunoSEQ multiplex PCR. The table has fewer than 85,000 clones, roughly 83% seen once; the top ten hold more than 4.5%. Study results and caveats: Public clonotypes were uncommon and contracted or stayed stable on treatment. Clonality went higher at ibrutinib response and then dropped back toward baseline at progression.

The chain carries TRBV9 and TRBJ1-1; 7 bases are shared with TRBD1. This material consisted of PBMCs, taken after 12 months of ibrutinib treatment. This sequence was found in a human donor with chronic lymphocytic leukemia. CDR3 sequence: CASSGKGALNTEAFF. CDR3 coding DNA: TGTGCCAGCAGCGGGAAGGGGGCCCTGAACACTGAAGCTTTCTTT.